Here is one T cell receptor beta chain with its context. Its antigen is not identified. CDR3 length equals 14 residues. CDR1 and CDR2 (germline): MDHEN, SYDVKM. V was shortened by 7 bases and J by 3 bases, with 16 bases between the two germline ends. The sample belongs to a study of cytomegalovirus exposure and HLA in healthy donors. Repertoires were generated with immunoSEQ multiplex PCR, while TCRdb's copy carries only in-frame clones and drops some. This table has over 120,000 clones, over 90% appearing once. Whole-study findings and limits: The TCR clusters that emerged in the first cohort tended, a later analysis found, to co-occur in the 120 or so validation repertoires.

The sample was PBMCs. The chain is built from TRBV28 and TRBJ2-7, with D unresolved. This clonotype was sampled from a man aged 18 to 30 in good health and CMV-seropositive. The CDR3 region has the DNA TGTGCCAGCAACCAGGTCGGATTACACTACGAGCAGTACTTC. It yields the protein CASNQVGLHYEQYF.